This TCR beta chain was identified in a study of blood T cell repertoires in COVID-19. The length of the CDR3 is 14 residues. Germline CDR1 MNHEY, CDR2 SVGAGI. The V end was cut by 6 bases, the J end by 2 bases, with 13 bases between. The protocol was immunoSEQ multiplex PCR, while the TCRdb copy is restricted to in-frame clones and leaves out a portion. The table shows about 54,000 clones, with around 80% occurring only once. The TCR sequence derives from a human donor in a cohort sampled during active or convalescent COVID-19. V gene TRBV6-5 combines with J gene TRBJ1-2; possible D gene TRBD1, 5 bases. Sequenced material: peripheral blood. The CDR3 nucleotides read TGTGCCAGCAGCCCCCTCAGGGCAAACTATGGCTACACCTTC. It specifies CASSPLRANYGYTF.